The next 8 T cell receptor beta chains were all read from a single sample in a study of T-cell memory formation after mild COVID-19. MiXCR, applied by TCRdb to the 5' RACE reads, yields one record per CDR3 protein. This sample yields 350,000 or so distinct CDR3 sequences, of which under 25% are seen a single time; 21% belongs to the top ten. Specimen: PBMCs or a T cell subset sorted from them (not recorded which). These receptors were collected from a man younger than 35 who had mild COVID-19 (a few samples of this study predate the infection). Cell type and time point are not known.

The CDR3 sequence is CASSRGQGGEKLFF. For the CDR3, the DNA is TGTGCCAGCAGTCGAGGACAGGGGGGTGAAAAACTGTTTTTT. The J gene is TRBJ1-4, the V gene TRBV11-1, with 10 bases that match TRBD1. The V gene end was trimmed by 6 bases and the J gene end by 7 bases; junction bases not matched to a gene: 5. This CDR3 contains 14 residues. CDR1 is SGHAT, CDR2 FQDESV, per germline (reference sequence).

This clonotype has ten or more counts. This chain joins TRBV7-2 and TRBJ2-1; possibly TRBD1 for D (6 bases). The CDR3 extends over 15 amino acids. The V gene's germline CDR1 is SGHTA and CDR2 FQGNSA. Trimming took 3 bases from V and 1 from J, leaving 10 bases between them. The CDR3 DNA reads as TGTGCCAGCAGCTTGGGGGCTCAATCCTACAATGAGCAGTTCTTC. Translated, it gives CASSLGAQSYNEQFF.

The rearrangement links TRBV6-1 to TRBJ2-7; D tentatively fits TRBD1 or TRBD2 (6 bases each). The CDR3 has 13 residues. Trimming removed 2 bases at V and 4 bases at J, with 9 bases between. In germline, CDR1 is MNHNS, CDR2 SASEGT. CDR3 sequence (DNA): TGTGCCAGCAGTGAAAGGGGGGCGTACGAGCAGTACGTC. It specifies CASSERGAYEQYV.

V gene TRBV7-2 combines with J gene TRBJ1-5; D not certain. This CDR3 has 16 amino acids. V dropped 1 base and J dropped 6 bases, with 16 bases sitting between them. Germline assignment: CDR1 SGHTA and CDR2 FQGNSA. The CDR3 nucleotides read TGTGCCAGCAGCTTAGTCGCAGGCCCACCCCCTCAGCCCCAGCATTTT. Amino acid sequence: CASSLVAGPPPQPQHF.

This rearrangement joins TRBV7-2 to TRBJ2-4, with TRBD1 matching over 9 bases. Germline CDR1 is SGHTA and CDR2 is FQGNSA. The CDR3 is 15 residues long. V lost 5 bases, J lost 5 bases, and 7 bases stayed unmatched. In DNA form, the CDR3 reads TGTGCCAGCAGCGGCCGACAGGGGGAAGAAAACATTCAGTACTTC. It specifies CASSGRQGEENIQYF. The full variable domain, in which reference TRBV7-2 and TRBJ2-4 provide the parts outside the CDR3, is GAGVSQSPSNKVTEKGKDVELRCDPISGHTALYWYRQSLGQGLEFLIYFQGNSAPDKSGLPSDRFSAERTGGSVSTLTIQRTQQEDSAVYLCASSGRQGEENIQYFGAGTRLSVL.

This clonotype was observed a few times. The V and J genes are TRBV5-1 and TRBJ1-5; a possible D gene is TRBD1 (6 bases). Germline values: CDR1 SGHRS, CDR2 YFSETQ. The CDR3 extends over 14 amino acids. With 1 base removed from V and 7 bases from J, the gap between germline ends came to 12 bases. CDR3 DNA sequence: TGCGCCAGCAGCTTGACAGGGAGAGGGCAGCCCCAGCATTTT. Its translation is CASSLTGRGQPQHF.

This clonotype appeared a few times. The V and J genes are TRBV7-2 and TRBJ2-1; D tentatively reads TRBD1 or TRBD2 (6 bases each). Trimming cost V 1 base and J 10 bases, with 14 bases left between them. The germline V gene has CDR1 SGHTA and CDR2 FQGNSA. The CDR3 contains 14 residues. The CDR3 nucleotides read TGTGCCAGCAGCTTAGAACTAGGGGGGTTGGAGCAGTTCTTC. It codes for CASSLELGGLEQFF.

This clonotype was seen a handful of times. This chain joins TRBV12-3 or TRBV12-4 and TRBJ2-2; D is perhaps TRBD1 (5 bases). The ends were cut back, 6 bases at V and 3 bases at J, with 17 bases in the middle. The CDR3 runs to 16 residues. In DNA, the CDR3 is TGTGCCAGCAGGACACCCCTATCCAGGGACACCGGGGAGCTGTTTTTT. It specifies CASRTPLSRDTGELFF.